Listed here are 22 T cell receptor beta chains from one sample, sequenced in a study of response to subunit inactivated influenza vaccine. TCRdb reanalysed the RT-PCR reads using MiXCR and keeps one entry per CDR3 protein. The table shows more than 600,000 distinct CDR3 sequences, with about a fifth occurring only once. The sequencing used PBMCs from blood, collected roughly 5 days after vaccination. The source of these receptors is a man aged 45-60 years who received an inactivated influenza vaccine.

This clonotype occurred a few times. J is TRBJ2-7 and V is TRBV12-3 or TRBV12-4; the D gene is possibly TRBD1 (6 bases). V lost 5 bases, J lost 5 bases, and 13 bases lay in between. The CDR3 covers 13 residues. The CDR3 region has the DNA TGTGCCAGCAGTCACAGGGCTACCCACGAGCAGTACTTC. Protein: CASSHRATHEQYF.

In its sample, this clonotype was seen a few times. The chain uses TRBV27 and TRBJ1-1; 7 nucleotides align to TRBD1. The CDR3 is 16 residues long. Trimming cost V 6 bases and J 0 bases; bases outside gene matches: 10. The germline CDR1 and CDR2 sequences are MNHEY and SMNVEV (reference sequence). The CDR3 bases are TGTGCCAGCAGAAAAAGGACAGGAAGCATGAACACTGAAGCTTTCTTT. This translates into CASRKRTGSMNTEAFF.

This clonotype was detected ten times or more. The rearrangement links TRBV7-2 to TRBJ1-6; a weak D match, TRBD1 (5 bases). The germline V and J ends were trimmed by 5 bases and 7 bases, with 12 bases remaining between them. Germline-derived CDR1 and CDR2 are SGHTA and FQGNSA. The CDR3 loop spans 14 amino acids. The CDR3 loop reads CASSPSGKNSPLHF. The CDR3, as DNA: TGTGCCAGCAGCCCATCAGGGAAGAATTCACCCCTCCACTTT. The full variable domain, completed using reference TRBV7-2 and TRBJ1-6, is GAGVSQSPSNKVTEKGKDVELRCDPISGHTALYWYRQSLGQGLEFLIYFQGNSAPDKSGLPSDRFSAERTGGSVSTLTIQRTQQEDSAVYLCASSPSGKNSPLHFGNGTRLTVT.

This clonotype was detected ten times or more. The chain employs TRBV29-1 and TRBJ2-3; 8 nucleotides match TRBD2. J was trimmed by 2 bases and V by 4 bases; bases with no gene match: 2. The V gene's germline CDR1 is SQVTM and CDR2 ANQGSEA. The CDR3 is made up of 13 amino acids. CDR3 protein: CSVAGGPTDTQYF. The CDR3 region has the DNA TGCAGCGTTGCGGGAGGGCCCACAGATACGCAGTATTTT.

This clonotype has more than one count but fewer than ten. J is TRBJ2-2 and V is TRBV12-3 or TRBV12-4; 7 bases are a match to TRBD2. The CDR3 totals 16 residues. Trimming cost V 5 bases and J 2 bases; bases outside gene matches: 8. CDR3 protein: CASSPPASGNTGELFF. The CDR3, as DNA: TGTGCCAGCAGTCCGCCAGCTAGCGGAAACACCGGGGAGCTGTTTTTT.

The rearrangement joins TRBV10-3 to TRBJ1-2, with D maybe TRBD1 (6 bases). V was clipped by 3 bases and J by 5 bases, with 10 bases between them. This CDR3 contains 13 residues. Looked up from germline, CDR1 is ENHRY and CDR2 is SYGVKD. This CDR3 reads CAISEQGAYGYTF. As DNA, the CDR3 is TGTGCCATCAGTGAACAGGGAGCTTATGGCTACACCTTC.

V and J are TRBV5-1 and TRBJ2-3, with D tentatively TRBD1 (5 bases). The CDR3 runs 16 residues. Germline loops: CDR1 SGHRS, CDR2 YFSETQ. The V end was cut by 4 bases, the J end by 3 bases, with 18 bases between. This CDR3 reads CASSPIIRQNTDTQYF. The CDR3 nucleotides are TGCGCCAGCAGCCCCATAATTCGACAGAATACAGATACGCAGTATTTT.

This clonotype was seen at least ten times. V usage is TRBV12-3 or TRBV12-4 and J usage is TRBJ2-2, with 11 bases that match TRBD2. CDR3 length: 15 amino acids. Trimming at V came to 3 bases and at J to 5 bases, leaving 2 bases not matched to a gene. This CDR3 is CASSLTSGVTGELFF. CDR3 nucleotides: TGTGCCAGCAGTTTGACTAGCGGGGTGACCGGGGAGCTGTTTTTT.

This clonotype was seen more than once but under ten times. The chain joins TRBV6-5 to TRBJ2-3; 9 nucleotides match TRBD2. The CDR3 has 17 amino acids. V was clipped by 0 bases and J by 9 bases; unmatched bases: 13. Germline lookup yields CDR1 MNHEY and CDR2 SVGAGI. The DNA of the CDR3 is TGTGCCAGCAGTTACTCCCCCGGGGGCGGGGGGGCGCGAACGCAGTATTTT. Protein sequence: CASSYSPGGGGARTQYF.

This clonotype appeared a few times. This rearrangement joins TRBV24-1 to TRBJ2-1; weak D call: TRBD2 (5 bases). This CDR3 is 15 amino acids long. In germline, CDR1 is KGHDR, CDR2 SFDVKD. V lost 7 bases, J lost 0 bases, and 12 bases lay in between. CDR3 sequence reads: CATSGKKSSYNEQFF. The CDR3 coding sequence is TGTGCCACCAGCGGGAAAAAGAGCTCCTACAATGAGCAGTTCTTC.

The chain employs TRBV25-1 and TRBJ2-5, with 11 bases identical to TRBD2. This CDR3 contains 19 residues. The V segment lost 4 bases and the J segment 4 bases; nucleotides outside the gene matches: 17. The germline CDR1 and CDR2 sequences are MGHDK and SYGVNS. The CDR3, as DNA: TGTGCCAGCAGTGCACCTGGGGAGGCTAGCGGGAGGTCGGGAGAGACCCAGTACTTC. Its translation: CASSAPGEASGRSGETQYF.

This clonotype has only a few counts. The gene calls are TRBV29-1 and TRBJ1-5, with D perhaps TRBD1 (5 bases). The CDR3 spans 14 residues. Per the germline V gene, CDR1 is SQVTM and CDR2 is ANQGSEA. Trimming cost V 5 bases and J 0 bases, with 11 bases left between them. CDR3 protein: CSVRGTDSNQPQHF. For the CDR3, the DNA is TGCAGCGTTAGAGGGACGGATAGCAATCAGCCCCAGCATTTT.

The rearrangement joins TRBV12-3 or TRBV12-4 to TRBJ2-6; D remains ambiguous. V dropped 1 base and J dropped 3 bases, with 13 bases sitting between them. The CDR3 spans 17 residues. The CDR3 region is CASSLDPVFRGANVLTF. DNA for the CDR3: TGTGCCAGCAGTTTAGATCCAGTGTTCCGTGGGGCCAACGTCCTGACTTTC.

The chain is built from TRBV5-1 and TRBJ2-1, with TRBD1 as a possible D gene (6 bases). Germline loops: CDR1 SGHRS, CDR2 YFSETQ. The ends were cut back, 4 bases at V and 8 bases at J, with 13 bases in the middle. The CDR3 is 13 residues long. CDR3 DNA: TGCGCCAGCAGCGTCGACAGGATGTATGAGCAGTTCTTC. Its protein product is CASSVDRMYEQFF.

The V and J genes are TRBV5-1 and TRBJ2-1, with TRBD2 matching 10 bases. Germline loops: CDR1 SGHRS, CDR2 YFSETQ. The CDR3 is 16 amino acids. The junction had 2 bases not matched to a gene; V was cut back by 0 bases and J by 2 bases. The CDR3 DNA sequence: TGCGCCAGCAGCTTGGGGGGACTAGCGACCTACAATGAGCAGTTCTTC. This gives the protein CASSLGGLATYNEQFF. The full variable domain, rest sourced from reference TRBV5-1 and TRBJ2-1, is KAGVTQTPRYLIKTRGQQVTLSCSPISGHRSVSWYQQTPGQGLQFLFEYFSETQRNKGNFPGRFSGRQFSNSRSEMNVSTLELGDSALYLCASSLGGLATYNEQFFGPGTRLTVL.

The CDR3 region is CASSLFSGTTGELFF. CDR3 DNA sequence: TGCGCCAGCAGCTTGTTTAGCGGGACCACCGGGGAGCTGTTTTTT. This chain links TRBV5-1 with TRBJ2-2, with TRBD2 matching over 8 bases. The CDR3 consists of 15 residues. CDR1 SGHRS and CDR2 YFSETQ come from the germline V gene. V gave up 1 base and J gave up 4 bases; unmatched junction bases: 3.

The chain couples TRBV6-1 to TRBJ2-7; 7 nucleotides agree with TRBD1. CDR1 is MNHNS and CDR2 is SASEGT in the germline V gene. The CDR3 totals 15 residues. J lost 2 bases, V lost 6 bases, and 10 bases had no gene match. The CDR3 sequence is CASSLRQGNPYEQYF. The DNA of the CDR3 is TGTGCCAGCAGCCTCCGACAGGGAAACCCCTACGAGCAGTACTTC.

V usage is TRBV4-1 and J usage is TRBJ2-3; D is tentatively TRBD1 or TRBD2 (5 bases each). Germline loops: CDR1 MGHRA, CDR2 YSYEKL. There are 16 residues in the CDR3. The V end was cut by 1 base, the J end by 1 base, with 12 bases between. The CDR3 is CASSQVARGGTDTQYF. Here the CDR3 DNA reads TGCGCCAGCAGCCAAGTTGCCCGGGGCGGCACAGATACGCAGTATTTT.

This rearrangement joins TRBV4-2 to TRBJ1-2; D unclear. There are 16 residues in the CDR3. The V end lost 0 bases, the J end lost 5 bases, and 16 bases lay between the germline ends. The germline V gene has CDR1 LGHNA and CDR2 YNFKEQ. The CDR3 spells CASSQDRTAGPYGYTF. In nucleotides, the CDR3 is TGTGCCAGCAGCCAAGATCGCACCGCCGGGCCATATGGCTACACCTTC.

This clonotype was seen a handful of times. The gene calls are TRBV24-1 and TRBJ2-7, with D possibly being TRBD2 (5 bases). The germline V gene encodes CDR1 KGHDR and CDR2 SFDVKD. V lost 2 bases to trimming and J lost 2 bases, with 12 bases between them. The CDR3 contains 15 residues. CDR3 residues: CATSDSRGKPYEQYF. CDR3 sequence (DNA): TGTGCCACCAGTGATTCCCGGGGTAAACCCTACGAGCAGTACTTC.

The genes are TRBV20-1 and TRBJ2-7; 10 bases agree with TRBD2. V shed 0 bases, J shed 3 bases, and the junction held 8 bases outside the gene matches. Looked up from germline, CDR1 is DFQATT and CDR2 is SNEGSKA (reference sequence). The CDR3 has 16 amino acids. The CDR3 loop reads CSARDRKRGGDYEQYF. CDR3 nucleotides: TGCAGTGCTAGAGATAGAAAGCGGGGGGGTGACTACGAGCAGTACTTC.

The V call is TRBV7-9, the J call TRBJ2-7; D may be TRBD1 (6 bases). Trimming removed 3 bases from V and 6 bases from J, with 12 bases in between. Germline-derived CDR1 and CDR2 are SEHNR and FQNEAQ (reference sequence). This CDR3 region has 13 residues. The CDR3 reads CASSLSGDREQYF. CDR3 in DNA: TGTGCCAGCAGCTTGTCAGGGGACCGCGAGCAGTACTTC.